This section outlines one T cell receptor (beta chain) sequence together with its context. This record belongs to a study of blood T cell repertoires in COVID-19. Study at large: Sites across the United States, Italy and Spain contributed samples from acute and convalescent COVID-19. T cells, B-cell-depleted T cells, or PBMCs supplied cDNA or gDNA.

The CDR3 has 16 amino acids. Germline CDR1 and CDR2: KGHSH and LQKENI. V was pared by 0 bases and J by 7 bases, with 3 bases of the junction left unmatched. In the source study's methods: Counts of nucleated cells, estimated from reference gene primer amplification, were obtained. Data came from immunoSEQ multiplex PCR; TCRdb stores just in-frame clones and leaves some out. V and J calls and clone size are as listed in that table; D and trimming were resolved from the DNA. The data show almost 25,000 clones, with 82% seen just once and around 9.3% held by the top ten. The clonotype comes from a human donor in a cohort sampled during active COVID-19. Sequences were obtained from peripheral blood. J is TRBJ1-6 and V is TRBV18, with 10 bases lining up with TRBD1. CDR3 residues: CASSPPTGQGNSPLHF. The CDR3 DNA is TGTGCCAGCTCACCACCGACGGGACAGGGGAATTCACCCCTCCACTTT.